The 4 T cell receptor beta chains below come from one sample, sequenced in a study of shared clonotypes between healthy human individuals. TCRdb keeps only in-frame clones here, not all; method: immunoSEQ multiplex PCR. The table records around 1.6 million clones, approximately 98% of them present only once. Specimen: naive CD4+ T cells sorted from blood. As to subset: CD45RA+ positively selected. Receptors originate from a young man in good health.

The V call is TRBV11-2, the J call TRBJ1-1; TRBD1 agrees at 11 bases. Germline trimming cut 4 bases from V and 0 bases from J; bases unmatched to any gene: 4. Germline-derived CDR1 and CDR2 are SGHAT and FQNNGV. The CDR3 sequence is 16 residues long. This CDR3 is CASSWGTGGLNTEAFF. CDR3 nucleotide sequence: TGTGCCAGCAGCTGGGGGACAGGGGGACTGAACACTGAAGCTTTCTTT.

The V call is TRBV7-3, the J call TRBJ2-2; 7 bases fit TRBD2. This CDR3 spans 16 amino acids. Germline trimming cut 3 bases from V and 1 base from J; bases unmatched to any gene: 5. The V gene's germline CDR1 is SGHTA and CDR2 FQGTGA. The CDR3 nucleotides read TGTGCCAGCAGCTTCAAGCCGGGAGGGAACACCGGGGAGCTGTTTTTT. It translates to CASSFKPGGNTGELFF.

The chain employs TRBV13 and TRBJ2-1; D remains ambiguous. V was trimmed by 1 base and J by 6 bases, leaving 4 bases between them. The CDR3 runs to 12 residues. From germline, CDR1 is PRHDT and CDR2 FYEKMQ (reference sequence). CDR3 loop: CASSLVGNEQFF. The CDR3 coding sequence is TGTGCCAGCAGCTTAGTGGGCAATGAGCAGTTCTTC.

V and J are TRBV5-4 and TRBJ2-1; 10 nucleotides line up with TRBD2. J lost 9 bases, V lost 1 base, and 7 bases had no gene match. This CDR3 is built from 15 residues. CDR1 SGHNT and CDR2 YYREEE come from the germline V gene (reference sequence). The CDR3 sequence: CASSLQLAGTAEQFF. The CDR3 coding sequence is TGTGCCAGCAGCTTGCAACTAGCGGGAACGGCTGAGCAGTTCTTC.